The rows below give T cell receptor beta chains drawn from one sample of a study of molecular identifiers for immune sequencing clone quantification. TCRdb re-analysed the PCR reads in MiXCR, keeping a single row per CDR3 protein. The sample records fewer than 45,000 distinct CDR3 sequences, 20% to 25% being singletons. The source material was naive CD8+ T cells from blood, with Jurkat cell RNA spiked in. Receptors originate from a human donor in good health. Some libraries in this study had Jurkat cell RNA spiked in. The CDR3 runs from the conserved cysteine through the conserved F or W. D genes are given only for firm matches.

v_call	d_call	j_call	cdr3_aa
TRBV20-1	TRBD2	TRBJ2-5	CSASLERDPYQETQYF
TRBV7-9	-	TRBJ2-1	CASSLEHRAQFF
TRBV5-6	-	TRBJ2-7	CASGLGQGEEQYF
TRBV3-1	TRBD2	TRBJ2-3	CASSHYSGGGPTDTQYF
TRBV27	-	TRBJ2-7	CASSLLGQEQYF
TRBV28	TRBD1	TRBJ1-1	CASSLRGGTGGEAFF
TRBV6-4	-	TRBJ2-7	CASSDSPGDYEQYF
TRBV12-3/TRBV12-4	-	TRBJ2-3	CASNLYTSTDTQYF
TRBV20-1	-	TRBJ2-7	CSARDLAEPTYYEQYF
TRBV20-1	-	TRBJ2-3	CSARLQKTGHGDTQYF
TRBV20-1	TRBD1	TRBJ2-5	CSAQRGQGARETQYF
TRBV10-2	TRBD2	TRBJ2-3	CASRETSGISTDTQYF
TRBV3-1	TRBD2	TRBJ2-1	CASSQGLAGTNEQFF
TRBV30	-	TRBJ2-7	CAWSVGARTGQDEQYF
TRBV6-1	-	TRBJ2-1	CASSEDWMSYNEQFF
TRBV3-1	TRBD2	TRBJ2-5	CASSQGWGGRETQYF
TRBV12-3/TRBV12-4	TRBD2	TRBJ2-1	CASSSPPNEAGKMGDEQFF
TRBV2	-	TRBJ2-7	CASVGTDSYEQYF
TRBV20-1	TRBD2	TRBJ2-1	CSARARRLAGGLAYYNEQFF
TRBV5-4	TRBD2	TRBJ2-1	CASSLISGSYNEQFF
TRBV4-3	TRBD2	TRBJ2-6	CASSPLPGLESSGANVLTF
TRBV7-9	-	TRBJ2-3	CASALEEGTDTQYF
TRBV27	-	TRBJ1-1	CASSLLGDQAFF
TRBV7-9	-	TRBJ1-4	CASSPPRGESTNEKLFF
TRBV13	TRBD1	TRBJ2-5	CASSLGRDRVEETQYF
TRBV30	-	TRBJ2-1	CASGYNEQFF
TRBV28	TRBD2	TRBJ2-3	CASSKLAGDADTQYF
TRBV28	-	TRBJ2-7	CATGRPGQSSYEQYF